This passage covers 5 T cell receptor beta chains from one sample sequenced in a study of T cell repertoires in cytomegalovirus infection (dated by TCRdb to 2018 to 2020). TCRdb shows the sequencer as Illumina HiSeq 1500. Clones were called with MiXCR by TCRdb after fastp trimmed the public reads at Q25, and only in-frame beta chains were retained. CDR3 protein sequences are deduplicated, and each keeps its most common genes and DNA. In this sample the table shows 160,000 or so distinct CDR3 sequences, approximately 17% of which occur a single time. The leading ten clones occupy approximately 18% of the sample. Material: CD8+ T cells from PBMCs. The receptors were gathered from a human donor in good health (CMV status not recorded). Some clones in this sample may be carry-over from other donors' samples.

This clonotype was seen a few times. V gene TRBV11-2 combines with J gene TRBJ1-6; no firm D call. Deletions cut 5 bases from V and 7 bases from J, with 12 bases between. The CDR3 totals 14 residues. In germline, CDR1 is SGHAT, CDR2 FQNNGV. CDR3 DNA sequence: TGTGCCAGCAGCCCGAGGGTCTCAAATTCACCCCTCCACTTT. This translates into CASSPRVSNSPLHF.

V is TRBV25-1 and J is TRBJ2-7; 11 nucleotides line up with TRBD2. V shed 4 bases, J shed 3 bases, and the junction held 5 bases outside the gene matches. The CDR3 totals 15 residues. Germline CDR1 reads MGHDK; CDR2 reads SYGVNS. CDR3 sequence reads: CASSGTSGYLYEQYF. CDR3 in DNA: TGTGCCAGCAGTGGGACTAGCGGGTACCTCTACGAGCAGTACTTC.

This clonotype showed up just a few times. The chain uses TRBV28 and TRBJ2-2; D might be TRBD1 or TRBD2, each matching 5 bases. The ends were cut back, 6 bases at V and 4 bases at J, with 18 bases in the middle. Germline lookup yields CDR1 MDHEN and CDR2 SYDVKM. The CDR3 is made up of 16 amino acids. The CDR3 sequence: CASSFPGRGSTGELFF. DNA for the CDR3: TGTGCCAGCAGCTTTCCAGGGAGAGGGAGCACCGGGGAGCTGTTTTTT.

This clonotype was seen repeatedly, ten times or more. V gene TRBV7-8 combines with J gene TRBJ2-1; maybe TRBD2 (5 bases). The germline V gene has CDR1 SGHVS and CDR2 FQNEAQ. The CDR3 covers 16 residues. V was pared by 0 bases and J by 6 bases, with 15 bases between. The CDR3 DNA is TGTGCCAGCAGCTTAGCGCTGGGAGAACTACCCAATGAGCAGTTCTTC. As protein: CASSLALGELPNEQFF.

The chain has TRBV29-1 and TRBJ1-2, with D uncertain. There are 14 residues in the CDR3. Germline-derived CDR1 and CDR2 are SQVTM and ANQGSEA. V lost 2 bases, J lost 1 base, and 11 bases lay in between. In nucleotides, the CDR3 is TGCAGCGTTGAATCTTTCGGGTTTAACTATGGCTACACCTTC. It is translated as CSVESFGFNYGYTF.